Listed here are 29 T cell receptor beta chains from one sample, sequenced in a study of T cells after posttransplantation cyclophosphamide. Sequencing was performed with immunoSEQ multiplex PCR; in TCRdb, only in-frame clones are kept and a portion is missing. The data contain 45,000 to 65,000 clones, roughly 86% of them singletons. Specimen: PBMCs. These receptors were collected from a man aged 30 to 45 with a blood cancer, CMV-positive, and with a related stem cell donor.

The gene calls are TRBV18 and TRBJ1-1, with D hard to call. The CDR3 sequence is 15 residues long. V was clipped by 0 bases and J by 2 bases, with 10 bases between them. CDR1 KGHSH and CDR2 LQKENI come from the germline V gene. CDR3 protein: CASSPPSRANTEAFF. CDR3 nucleotides: TGTGCCAGCTCACCACCATCGAGAGCAAACACTGAAGCTTTCTTT. Complete variable domain (other parts from reference TRBV18 and TRBJ1-1): NAGVMQNPRHLVRRRGQEARLRCSPMKGHSHVYWYRQLPEEGLKFMVYLQKENIIDESGMPKERFSAEFPKEGPSILRIQQVVRGDSAAYFCASSPPSRANTEAFFGQGTRLTVV.

The J gene is TRBJ1-2, the V gene TRBV5-1, with D possibly being TRBD1 (5 bases). Trimming cost V 1 base and J 6 bases, with 10 bases left between them. The CDR3 runs to 13 residues. Germline CDR1 is SGHRS and CDR2 is YFSETQ. In DNA, the CDR3 is TGCGCCAGCAGCTTGTATGGAGGGGATGGCTACACCTTC. It yields the protein CASSLYGGDGYTF.

The J gene is TRBJ2-1, the V gene TRBV11-2; TRBD2 aligns across 9 bases. Germline V gives CDR1 SGHAT, CDR2 FQNNGV. Trimming cost V 8 bases and J 8 bases; bases outside gene matches: 10. CDR3 length equals 14 residues. The CDR3 nucleotides read TGTGCCAGCGCTCTTGGGACTAGCTGGTATGAGCAGTTCTTC. Amino acid sequence: CASALGTSWYEQFF.

The CDR3, as DNA: TGTGCCAGCAGTCCCCTGCGGGACAGGGGAAGGACCTTC. This translates into CASSPLRDRGRTF. J is TRBJ1-2 and V is TRBV28; 10 bases fit TRBD1. The CDR3 extends over 13 amino acids. Per germline, CDR1 MDHEN and CDR2 SYDVKM. V shed 5 bases and J 14 bases; nucleotides not matched to a gene: 11.

The J gene is TRBJ2-7, the V gene TRBV4-1, with 12 bases lining up with TRBD1. The CDR3 loop spans 17 amino acids. The germline CDR1 and CDR2 sequences are MGHRA and YSYEKL. Trimming at V came to 1 base and at J to 7 bases, leaving 11 bases not matched to a gene. The CDR3, as DNA: TGCGCCAGCAGCCAAGTTGTTCGCCGGGACAGGGGGCTTGAGCAGTACTTC. Its translation is CASSQVVRRDRGLEQYF.

V usage is TRBV7-9 and J usage is TRBJ2-3; D not certain. In germline, CDR1 is SEHNR, CDR2 FQNEAQ (reference sequence). This CDR3 spans 17 amino acids. Between the trimmed V and J ends, which lost 1 base and 0 bases, there was a span of 14 bases. CDR3 sequence: CASSLVMAGPSTDTQYF. CDR3 coding DNA: TGTGCCAGCAGCTTAGTGATGGCAGGTCCTAGCACAGATACGCAGTATTTT.

This chain joins TRBV19 and TRBJ2-1, with 15 nucleotides matching TRBD2. The CDR3 is made up of 17 amino acids. The junction had 11 bases not matched to a gene; V was cut back by 6 bases and J by 8 bases. CDR1 is LNHDA, CDR2 SQIVND, per germline (reference sequence). CDR3 DNA: TGTGCCAGTAGCCCGTGGACTAGCGGGAGGGCCGAGGATGAGCAGTTCTTC. This codes for CASSPWTSGRAEDEQFF.

J is TRBJ2-1 and V is TRBV5-6; TRBD2 is a possible D gene (5 bases). Deletions cut 3 bases from V and 2 bases from J, with 12 bases between. CDR1 SGHDT and CDR2 YYEEEE come from the germline V gene. CDR3 length equals 15 residues. CDR3 coding DNA: TGTGCCAGCAGCTACCCAGAGGGAGCCTACAATGAGCAGTTCTTC. It translates to CASSYPEGAYNEQFF.

The genes are TRBV5-6 and TRBJ2-7; 9 nucleotides match TRBD1. V lost 2 bases and J lost 1; bases outside the gene matches: 7. The germline V gene has CDR1 SGHDT and CDR2 YYEEEE. The CDR3 contains 16 residues. CDR3: CASSLVRGQGSYEQYF. Written as DNA, the CDR3 is TGTGCCAGCAGCTTAGTCCGGGGACAGGGATCCTACGAGCAGTACTTC.

The chain couples TRBV7-6 to TRBJ2-3; the match to TRBD2 covers 8 bases. The CDR3 extends over 16 amino acids. V was pared by 1 base and J by 2 bases, with 5 bases of the junction left unmatched. In germline, CDR1 is SGHVS, CDR2 FNYEAQ. The CDR3 sequence: CASSLDTSGYTDTQYF. The CDR3 DNA is TGTGCCAGCAGCTTAGATACTAGCGGATACACAGATACGCAGTATTTT.

The chain carries TRBV5-1 and TRBJ2-3; tentative D call: TRBD2 (5 bases). The CDR3 spans 16 residues. V was clipped by 4 bases and J by 0 bases, with 15 bases between them. Per the germline V gene, CDR1 is SGHRS and CDR2 is YFSETQ. CDR3 amino acids: CASSPGVAQSTDTQYF. In DNA, the CDR3 is TGCGCCAGCAGCCCCGGGGTAGCGCAGAGCACAGATACGCAGTATTTT.

The chain is built from TRBV6-1 and TRBJ1-1; D is possibly TRBD1 (5 bases). CDR1 is MNHNS, CDR2 SASEGT, per germline. This CDR3 comprises 15 residues. Trimming took off 2 bases at V and 4 bases at J, with 14 bases between the two ends. CDR3 nucleotides: TGTGCCAGCAGTGAATGGAGGGCCGGGGGCACTGAAGCTTTCTTT. Its protein is CASSEWRAGGTEAFF.

The V call is TRBV10-3, the J call TRBJ1-5; unclear D gene. The CDR3 consists of 13 residues. Deletions cut 5 bases from V and 0 bases from J, with 5 bases between. Germline values: CDR1 ENHRY, CDR2 SYGVKD. CDR3 DNA: TGTGCCATCAGTCAGGATAGCAATCAGCCCCAGCATTTT. Amino acids: CAISQDSNQPQHF.

J is TRBJ2-5 and V is TRBV18, with a tentative D call TRBD1 (6 bases). Germline V gene lookup returns CDR1 KGHSH and CDR2 LQKENI. V shed 6 bases and J shed 3 bases, with 11 bases lying between them. The CDR3 extends over 13 amino acids. The chain's CDR3 is CASSLGQKETQYF. The DNA of the CDR3 is TGTGCCAGCTCGCTCGGACAGAAAGAGACCCAGTACTTC.

The rearrangement links TRBV9 to TRBJ2-7; 10 positions match TRBD2. There are 15 residues in the CDR3. V trimming: 0 bases; J trimming: 1 base; junction bases outside the gene matches: 1. Per the germline V gene, CDR1 is SGDLS and CDR2 is YYNGEE. The CDR3 region is CASSVGLAGSYEQYF. In DNA form, the CDR3 reads TGTGCCAGCAGCGTAGGACTAGCGGGTTCCTACGAGCAGTACTTC. The full variable domain, with the rest looked up from reference TRBV9 and TRBJ2-7, is DSGVTQTPKHLITATGQRVTLRCSPRSGDLSVYWYQQSLDQGLQFLIQYYNGEERAKGNILERFSAQQFPDLHSELNLSSLELGDSALYFCASSVGLAGSYEQYFGPGTRLTVT.

The DNA for the CDR3 is TGTGCCAGCCTAAAGGACAGGAACTATGGCTACACCTTC. Translated: CASLKDRNYGYTF. The rearrangement uses TRBV7-2 and TRBJ1-2; TRBD1 aligns across 7 bases. Looked up from germline, CDR1 is SGHTA and CDR2 is FQGNSA. V was clipped by 8 bases and J by 2 bases; unmatched bases: 5. The CDR3 is 13 residues long. The full variable domain, rest sourced from reference TRBV7-2 and TRBJ1-2, is GAGVSQSPSNKVTEKGKDVELRCDPISGHTALYWYRQSLGQGLEFLIYFQGNSAPDKSGLPSDRFSAERTGGSVSTLTIQRTQQEDSAVYLCASLKDRNYGYTFGSGTRLTVV.

This rearrangement joins TRBV29-1 to TRBJ2-1; no firm D call. Trimming removed 6 bases from V and 3 bases from J, with 18 bases in between. Germline CDR1 reads SQVTM; CDR2 reads ANQGSEA. The CDR3 is 15 amino acids. In DNA form, the CDR3 reads TGCAGCGTAGCTGACTCCGAATATAACTACAATGAGCAGTTCTTC. Residues: CSVADSEYNYNEQFF.

The chain carries TRBV5-4 and TRBJ2-2, with 8 bases fitting TRBD2. Germline CDR1 is SGHNT and CDR2 is YYREEE (reference sequence). The CDR3 spans 15 residues. The junction had 9 bases not matched to a gene; V was cut back by 5 bases and J by 6 bases. The CDR3 spells CASRRTGGTSGELFF. The CDR3 DNA reads TGTGCCAGCAGAAGAACGGGGGGGACATCCGGGGAGCTGTTTTTT.

The count of this clone is one. The chain recombines TRBV6-1 with TRBJ2-7, with 11 bases aligning to TRBD2. Germline V gene sequence: CDR1 MNHNS, CDR2 SASEGT. This CDR3 comprises 17 residues. V lost 2 bases to trimming and J lost 5 bases; unmatched junction nucleotides: 11. The CDR3 nucleotides are TGTGCCAGCAGTGAAATGACTAGCGGGACCCCTACGAACGAGCAGTACTTC. This translates into CASSEMTSGTPTNEQYF.

The chain has TRBV27 and TRBJ2-3; D might be TRBD1 (5 bases). CDR3 size: 13 residues. Per the germline V gene, CDR1 is MNHEY and CDR2 is SMNVEV (reference sequence). V was clipped by 4 bases and J by 1 base, with 6 bases between them. The CDR3 DNA reads as TGTGCCAGCAGTTGGACACGCACAGATACGCAGTATTTT. This gives the protein CASSWTRTDTQYF.

The J gene is TRBJ2-5, the V gene TRBV29-1; 7 bases are shared with TRBD2. CDR3 length: 13 amino acids. Germline values: CDR1 SQVTM, CDR2 ANQGSEA. The J segment lost 1 base and the V segment lost 6 bases, leaving 5 bases of the junction unmatched. The CDR3 here is CSVRRGSQETQYF. The CDR3 DNA reads as TGCAGCGTGCGGCGGGGGTCCCAAGAGACCCAGTACTTC.

The CDR3 loop is CASTIQGNEQYF. The CDR3 DNA sequence: TGTGCCAGCACCATACAGGGAAACGAGCAGTACTTC. This chain links TRBV5-5 with TRBJ2-7; D may be TRBD1 (6 bases). V was trimmed by 6 bases and J by 5 bases, leaving 12 bases between them. CDR1 is SGHKS, CDR2 YYEKEE, per germline (reference sequence). The CDR3 is made up of 12 amino acids.

The CDR3: CATRLDYEQYF. In nucleotides, the CDR3 is TGTGCCACGAGACTTGACTACGAGCAGTACTTC. The V and J genes are TRBV28 and TRBJ2-7, with D unclear. The germline V gene encodes CDR1 MDHEN and CDR2 SYDVKM. V was trimmed by 10 bases and J by 3 bases, leaving 10 bases between them. This CDR3 contains 11 residues.

The chain joins TRBV5-4 to TRBJ2-1, with TRBD1 as a possible D gene (6 bases). CDR3 length: 14 residues. The V end was cut by 0 bases, the J end by 3 bases, with 7 bases between. Germline CDR1 SGHNT, CDR2 YYREEE (reference sequence). The CDR3: CASSLEGGYNEQFF. In DNA, the CDR3 is TGTGCCAGCAGCTTGGAAGGGGGCTACAATGAGCAGTTCTTC.

The gene calls are TRBV19 and TRBJ2-7; D not certain. V gave up 7 bases and J gave up 3 bases, with 7 bases separating them. The length of the CDR3 is 11 residues. Germline assignment: CDR1 LNHDA and CDR2 SQIVND (reference sequence). CDR3 DNA: TGTGCCAGTAATGAGCTCTACGAGCAGTACTTC. It specifies CASNELYEQYF. The full variable domain, with the rest looked up from reference TRBV19 and TRBJ2-7, is DGGITQSPKYLFRKEGQNVTLSCEQNLNHDAMYWYRQDPGQGLRLIYYSQIVNDFQKGDIAEGYSVSREKKESFPLTVTSAQKNPTAFYLCASNELYEQYFGPGTRLTVT.

Here the CDR3 DNA reads TGTGCCAGCAGGGACTTCCAGGACTGGAACACTGAAGCTTTCTTT. As protein: CASRDFQDWNTEAFF. The gene calls are TRBV6-1 and TRBJ1-1; D is unresolved. The CDR3 spans 15 residues. Trimming shortened V by 6 bases and J by 1 base, and 15 bases separated the two germline ends. Germline CDR1 and CDR2: MNHNS and SASEGT.

V usage is TRBV11-1 and J usage is TRBJ1-2; D possibly corresponds to TRBD1 (5 bases). Germline CDR1 and CDR2: SGHAT and FQDESV (reference sequence). Between the trimmed V and J ends, which lost 5 bases and 2 bases, there was a span of 12 bases. This CDR3 has 14 amino acids. The CDR3 loop is CASSQGRGNYGYTF. The CDR3 bases are TGTGCCAGCAGCCAAGGACGGGGGAACTATGGCTACACCTTC.

This chain links TRBV11-3 with TRBJ2-1; a weak D match, TRBD2 (5 bases). The V end was cut by 0 bases, the J end by 5 bases, with 8 bases between. CDR1 is SGHNT and CDR2 is YENEEA in the germline V gene. CDR3 length: 14 amino acids. The CDR3 nucleotides are TGTGCCAGCAGCTTAGATATCGGGAACAATGAGCAGTTCTTC. Amino acids: CASSLDIGNNEQFF. The whole variable domain, remainder taken from reference TRBV11-3 and TRBJ2-1, is EAGVVQSPRYKIIEKKQPVAFWCNPISGHNTLYWYLQNLGQGPELLIRYENEEAVDDSQLPKDRFSAERLKGVDSTLKIQPAELGDSAVYLCASSLDIGNNEQFFGPGTRLTVL.

This chain uses TRBV5-4 with TRBJ1-6; TRBD1 matches at 8 bases. The CDR3 is made up of 16 amino acids. V gave up 4 bases and J gave up 7 bases; unmatched junction bases: 10. Germline V gives CDR1 SGHNT, CDR2 YYREEE (reference sequence). Written as DNA, the CDR3 is TGTGCCAGCAGCAAGAAATCGGGACAGGAGAATTCACCCCTCCACTTT. Its protein is CASSKKSGQENSPLHF.